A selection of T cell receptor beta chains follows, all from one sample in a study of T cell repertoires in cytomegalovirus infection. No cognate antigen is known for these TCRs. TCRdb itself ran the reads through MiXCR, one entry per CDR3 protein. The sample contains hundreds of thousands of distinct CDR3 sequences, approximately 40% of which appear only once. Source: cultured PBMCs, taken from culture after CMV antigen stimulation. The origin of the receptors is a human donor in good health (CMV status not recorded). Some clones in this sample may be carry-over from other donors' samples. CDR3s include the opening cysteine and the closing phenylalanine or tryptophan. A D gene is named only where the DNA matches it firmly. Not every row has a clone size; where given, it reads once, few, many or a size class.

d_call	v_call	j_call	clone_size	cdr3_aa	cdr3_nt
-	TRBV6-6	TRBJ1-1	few	CASSYSGGRETEAFF	TGTGCCAGCAGTTACTCGGGAGGGCGAGAGACTGAAGCTTTCTTT
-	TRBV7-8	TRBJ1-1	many	CASSSGRYMNTEAFF	TGTGCCAGCAGCTCCGGACGGTACATGAACACTGAAGCTTTCTTT
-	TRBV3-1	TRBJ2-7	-	CASSQVVLGNEQYF	TGTGCCAGCAGCCAAGTCGTCCTAGGGAACGAGCAGTACTTC
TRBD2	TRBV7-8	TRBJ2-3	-	CASSGTVAGAQDTQYF	TGTGCCAGCAGCGGTACCGTAGCGGGGGCCCAAGATACGCAGTATTTT
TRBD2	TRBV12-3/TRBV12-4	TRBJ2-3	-	CASSYPSGGPTTTDTQYF	TGTGCCAGCAGCTATCCTAGCGGGGGGCCAACGACAACAGATACGCAGTATTTT
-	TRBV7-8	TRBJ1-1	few	CASSPWVGEAFF	TGTGCCAGCAGCCCCTGGGTTGGGGAAGCTTTCTTT
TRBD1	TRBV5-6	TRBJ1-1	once	CASSSGSAGDRGRVTEAFF	TGTGCCAGCAGCTCGGGATCGGCTGGGGACAGGGGGCGCGTCACTGAAGCTTTCTTT
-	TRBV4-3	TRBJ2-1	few	CASSQAPGTPFSEQFF	TGCGCCAGCAGCCAAGCCCCGGGGACTCCCTTCAGTGAGCAGTTCTTC
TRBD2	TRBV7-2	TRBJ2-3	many	CAIGLAGADTQYF	TGTGCCATCGGACTAGCGGGAGCAGATACGCAGTATTTT
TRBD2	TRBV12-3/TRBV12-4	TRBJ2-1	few	CASSPTLAGGLNEQFF	TGTGCCAGCAGTCCCACGCTAGCGGGGGGGCTCAATGAGCAGTTCTTC
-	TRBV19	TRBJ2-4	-	CASSLRDGKNIQYF	TGTGCCAGTAGTCTTAGGGACGGAAAAAACATTCAGTACTTC
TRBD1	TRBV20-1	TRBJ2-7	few	CSASPGTGGTYEQYF	TGCAGTGCTTCTCCTGGGACAGGGGGAACTTACGAGCAGTACTTC
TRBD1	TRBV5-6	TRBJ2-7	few	CASSLEGTAPVKYF	TGTGCCAGCAGCTTGGAAGGGACAGCCCCAGTGAAGTACTTC
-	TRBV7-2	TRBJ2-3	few	CASRLGGSPDTQYF	TGTGCCAGCAGACTTGGAGGGAGTCCAGATACGCAGTATTTT
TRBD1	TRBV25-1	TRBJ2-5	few	CASSDGDRGGQETQYF	TGTGCCAGCAGTGATGGGGACAGGGGGGGCCAAGAGACCCAGTACTTC
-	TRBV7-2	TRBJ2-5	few	CASSLYARTNSGTRYF	TGTGCCAGCAGCCTCTACGCCCGGACTAACTCTGGGACCCGGTACTTC
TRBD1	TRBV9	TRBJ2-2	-	CASSPGGQGAGTGELFF	TGTGCCAGCAGCCCCGGGGGTCAGGGGGCGGGTACCGGGGAGCTGTTTTTT